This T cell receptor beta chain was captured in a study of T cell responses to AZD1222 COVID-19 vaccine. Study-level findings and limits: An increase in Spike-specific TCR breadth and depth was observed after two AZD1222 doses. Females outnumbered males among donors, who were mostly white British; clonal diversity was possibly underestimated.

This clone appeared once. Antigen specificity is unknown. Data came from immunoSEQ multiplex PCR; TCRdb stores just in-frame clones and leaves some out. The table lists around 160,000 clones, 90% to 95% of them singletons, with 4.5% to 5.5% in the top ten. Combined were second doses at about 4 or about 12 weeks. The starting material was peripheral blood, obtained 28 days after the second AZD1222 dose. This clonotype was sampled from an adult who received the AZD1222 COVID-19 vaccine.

This chain's CDR3 is CASRPQETQYF. The CDR3 DNA sequence: TGTGCCAGCAGGCCCCAAGAGACCCAGTACTTC. This chain connects TRBV2 to TRBJ2-5; D ambiguous. Germline CDR1 SNHLY, CDR2 FYNNEI. This CDR3 is 11 amino acids long. Trimming left V 6 bases short and J 1 base short, with 3 bases between.